Following are 8 T cell receptor beta chains from one sample sequenced in a study of CD8 T cells in ankylosing spondylitis. MiXCR was run by TCRdb on the 5' RACE reads, yielding one entry per CDR3 protein. The sample shows 45,000 to 60,000 distinct CDR3 sequences, less than 8.5% of them seen only once. The material sequenced was blood, either unsorted or a sorted T cell fraction (not recorded which). The receptors were gathered from a female donor with ankylosing spondylitis or in good health (not recorded which).

This clonotype was observed at least ten times. The V call is TRBV12-3 or TRBV12-4, the J call TRBJ1-1, with 12 bases matching TRBD1. This CDR3 region has 15 residues. Trimming cost V 8 bases and J 6 bases; bases outside gene matches: 10. For the CDR3, the DNA is TGTGCCAGCCTGGTGACGGGACAGGGGGCCTCTGAAGCTTTCTTT. Protein: CASLVTGQGASEAFF.

This clonotype was counted many times. The chain couples TRBV5-1 to TRBJ2-2, with D possibly being TRBD1 (6 bases). This CDR3 comprises 15 residues. Trimming stripped 3 bases from V and 2 bases from J, with 11 bases between. Germline-derived CDR1 and CDR2 are SGHRS and YFSETQ. As DNA, the CDR3 is TGCGCCAGCAGCTGGGGGCAGGGTAACACCGGGGAGCTGTTTTTT. Residues: CASSWGQGNTGELFF. The complete variable domain, with remaining parts taken from reference TRBV5-1 and TRBJ2-2, reads KAGVTQTPRYLIKTRGQQVTLSCSPISGHRSVSWYQQTPGQGLQFLFEYFSETQRNKGNFPGRFSGRQFSNSRSEMNVSTLELGDSALYLCASSWGQGNTGELFFGEGSRLTVL.

Many counts were recorded for this clonotype. V is TRBV3-1 and J is TRBJ1-2, with D maybe TRBD1 (5 bases). The CDR3 is 14 residues long. Trimming left V 5 bases short and J 2 bases short, with 12 bases between. The germline gives CDR1 LGHDT, CDR2 YNNKEL (reference sequence). The CDR3 sequence is CASSFMGQNYGYTF. DNA for the CDR3: TGTGCCAGCAGCTTCATGGGGCAGAACTATGGCTACACCTTC.

This clonotype was seen repeatedly, ten times or more. The gene calls are TRBV6-5 and TRBJ1-3; D is ambiguous. This CDR3 has 19 amino acids. Trimming took 4 bases from V and 4 from J, leaving 26 bases between them. Looked up from germline, CDR1 is MNHEY and CDR2 is SVGAGI. The CDR3 DNA sequence: TGTGCCAGCAGTTTCTCGTTGTGGGATGGGGAGGATGGAGGAAACACCATATATTTT. Translating it yields CASSFSLWDGEDGGNTIYF.

This clonotype has ten or more counts. The V and J genes are TRBV12-5 and TRBJ2-1; D possibly corresponds to TRBD2 (5 bases). The CDR3 consists of 15 residues. Germline CDR1 LGHNT, CDR2 FRNRAP. V dropped 7 bases and J dropped 12 bases, with 25 bases sitting between them. The CDR3: CASASFPLEFSGQFF. Here the CDR3 DNA reads TGTGCTAGTGCCTCATTCCCACTAGAGTTTTCCGGGCAGTTCTTC.

This clonotype was recorded many times. The J gene is TRBJ1-2, the V gene TRBV20-1; D remains unclear. V was clipped by 5 bases and J by 2 bases, with 18 bases between them. Looked up from germline, CDR1 is DFQATT and CDR2 is SNEGSKA (reference sequence). The CDR3 totals 15 residues. The CDR3 spells CSAENTGKGNYGYTF. In DNA form, the CDR3 reads TGCAGTGCTGAGAATACCGGGAAGGGAAACTATGGCTACACCTTC.

This clonotype was seen repeatedly, ten times or more. CDR3 in amino acids: CASSLGPGENTEAFF. DNA for the CDR3: TGCGCCAGCAGCTTGGGGCCCGGGGAGAACACTGAAGCTTTCTTT. The chain combines TRBV5-1 with TRBJ1-1; no definite D call. Germline V lookup: CDR1 SGHRS, CDR2 YFSETQ. The CDR3 has 15 amino acids. The V end lost 0 bases, the J end lost 1 base, and 10 bases lay between the germline ends.

This clonotype was detected many times. This rearrangement joins TRBV2 to TRBJ1-6; 10 bases match TRBD1. The germline CDR1 and CDR2 sequences are SNHLY and FYNNEI. The CDR3 sequence is 16 residues long. The J segment lost 6 bases and the V segment lost 5 bases, leaving 7 bases of the junction unmatched. The CDR3 DNA sequence: TGTGCCAGCAGTCGGGACAGGGGTCGGTTTAATTCACCCCTCCACTTT. It encodes CASSRDRGRFNSPLHF. Variable domain in full (rest from reference TRBV2 and TRBJ1-6): EPEVTQTPSHQVTQMGQEVILRCVPISNHLYFYWYRQILGQKVEFLVSFYNNEISEKSEIFDDQFSVERPDGSNFTLKIRSTKLEDSAMYFCASSRDRGRFNSPLHFGNGTRLTVT.